The entry that follows covers one T cell receptor (beta chain) sequence. Its antigen remains unknown. This was a deep-level run. The data were produced by immunoSEQ multiplex PCR, yet TCRdb's version contains in-frame clones alone and is incomplete. The table records about 2,200,000 clones, 93% of them present only once. Cells designated naive CD8 were CD45RO-negative and were positively selected for CCR7, with terminally differentiated effector memory CD45RA+ cells excluded. Trimming left V 8 bases short and J 0 bases short, with 17 bases between. CDR1 SEHNR and CDR2 FQNEAQ come from the germline V gene (reference sequence). CDR3 size: 15 residues. These data originate in a study of shared clonotypes between healthy human individuals. General observations from the study: Richness estimates generally favored naive over memory subsets. Compared with clonotypes that all four donors shared, non-shared clonotypes had lower generation probabilities.

The TCR comes from a man aged 18 to 35 in good health. Some clones in this sample may be carry-over from other donors' samples. The chain joins TRBV7-9 to TRBJ2-7; D possibly uses TRBD1 or TRBD2 (6 bases each). The sequencing input was naive CD8+ T cells from PBMCs. The CDR3 here is CASGHFRGDSYEQYF. The CDR3 DNA sequence: TGTGCCAGCGGACATTTTAGGGGGGACTCCTACGAGCAGTACTTC.